This paragraph reports one T cell receptor (beta chain). Use of 60 Vbeta and 13 Jbeta primers characterized the PCR. TCRdb's copy holds only in-frame clones and misses some; the assay was immunoSEQ multiplex PCR. The table has about 150,000 clones, 72% seen once; the top ten hold approximately 2%. V lost 5 bases, J lost 8 bases, and 12 bases lay in between. The V gene's germline CDR1 is SEHNR and CDR2 FQNEAQ (reference sequence). The CDR3 length is 13 residues. The sample belongs to a study of cytomegalovirus exposure and HLA in healthy donors. The sample comprised PBMCs. This receptor was obtained from a man in his forties or fifties in good health and CMV-seronegative. This chain uses TRBV7-9 with TRBJ1-4, with a weak D call TRBD1 (6 bases). CDR3 amino acids: CASSRGGSEKLFF. CDR3 DNA: TGTGCCAGCAGCCGAGGGGGTTCCGAAAAACTGTTTTTT. Using reference TRBV7-9 and TRBJ1-4 for the parts outside the CDR3, the full variable domain is DTGVSQNPRHKITKRGQNVTFRCDPISEHNRLYWYRQTLGQGPEFLTYFQNEAQLEKSRLLSDRFSAERPKGSFSTLEIQRTEQGDSAMYLCASSRGGSEKLFFGSGTQLSVL.